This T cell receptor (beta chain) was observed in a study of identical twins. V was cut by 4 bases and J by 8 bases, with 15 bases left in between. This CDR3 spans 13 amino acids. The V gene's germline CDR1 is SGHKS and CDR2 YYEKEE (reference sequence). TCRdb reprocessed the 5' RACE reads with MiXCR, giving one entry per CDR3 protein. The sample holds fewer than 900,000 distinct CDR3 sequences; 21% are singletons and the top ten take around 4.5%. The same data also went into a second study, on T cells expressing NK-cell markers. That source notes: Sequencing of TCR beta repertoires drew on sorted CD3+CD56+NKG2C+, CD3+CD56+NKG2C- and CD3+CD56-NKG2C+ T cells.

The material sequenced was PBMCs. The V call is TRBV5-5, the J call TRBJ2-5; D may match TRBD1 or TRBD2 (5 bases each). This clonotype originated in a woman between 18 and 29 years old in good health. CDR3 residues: CASSQGREGTQYF. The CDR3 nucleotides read TGTGCCAGCAGCCAGGGACGAGAAGGTACCCAGTACTTC.